The 5 T cell receptor beta chains presented below share a single source sample, sequenced in a study of blood T cell repertoires in COVID-19. Profiling relied on immunoSEQ multiplex PCR, and the TCRdb table lists in-frame clones only, not all of them. The sample has roughly 260,000 clones, around 90% seen once. Sequencing used PBMCs or T cells enriched from blood (not recorded which). The receptors were sampled from a woman in her twenties or thirties with acute COVID-19.

V usage is TRBV14 and J usage is TRBJ1-1; 10 nucleotides align to TRBD1. Germline lookup yields CDR1 SGHDN and CDR2 FVKESK. This CDR3 has 15 residues. Trimming at V came to 5 bases and at J to 7 bases, leaving 10 bases not matched to a gene. For the CDR3, the DNA is TGTGCCAGCAGCTACAGGACAGGGGGAGTAGGTGAAGCTTTCTTT. It encodes CASSYRTGGVGEAFF. The whole variable domain, remainder taken from reference TRBV14 and TRBJ1-1, is EAGVTQFPSHSVIEKGQTVTLRCDPISGHDNLYWYRRVMGKEIKFLLHFVKESKQDESGMPNNRFLAERTGGTYSTLKVQPAELEDSGVYFCASSYRTGGVGEAFFGQGTRLTVV.

The chain uses TRBV7-9 and TRBJ2-1; D not resolved. The V end lost 1 base, the J end lost 0 bases, and 7 bases lay between the germline ends. The germline gives CDR1 SEHNR, CDR2 FQNEAQ (reference sequence). The CDR3 covers 15 residues. CDR3 sequence (DNA): TGTGCCAGCAGCTTAGGAGGTCCCTCCTACAATGAGCAGTTCTTC. Residues: CASSLGGPSYNEQFF.

The chain carries TRBV6-5 and TRBJ1-1; tentatively, D is TRBD1 (5 bases). Germline CDR1 is MNHEY and CDR2 is SVGAGI. The CDR3 length is 12 residues. V lost 8 bases to trimming and J lost 4 bases, with 11 bases between them. CDR3 DNA sequence: TGTGCCAGCCGGCGGGGGATCACTGAAGCTTTCTTT. Translation: CASRRGITEAFF.

J is TRBJ1-4 and V is TRBV10-2; D may be TRBD1 (5 bases). The V gene lost 6 bases and the J gene lost 0 bases, with 8 bases spanning the gap. The CDR3 runs 14 residues. Germline V gene data show CDR1 as WSHSY and CDR2 as SAAADI. The CDR3 DNA follows: TGCGCCAGCAGGTTGACAGCAACTAATGAAAAACTGTTTTTT. Translated: CASRLTATNEKLFF.

This sequence joins TRBV6-5 and TRBJ2-2; D remains ambiguous. The CDR3 length is 14 residues. Germline V gene data show CDR1 as MNHEY and CDR2 as SVGAGI. The ends were cut back, 1 base at V and 9 bases at J, with 12 bases in the middle. The CDR3 reads CASSYLSSLRELFF. CDR3 nucleotide sequence: TGTGCCAGCAGTTACTTGAGTTCCCTCCGGGAGCTGTTTTTT.